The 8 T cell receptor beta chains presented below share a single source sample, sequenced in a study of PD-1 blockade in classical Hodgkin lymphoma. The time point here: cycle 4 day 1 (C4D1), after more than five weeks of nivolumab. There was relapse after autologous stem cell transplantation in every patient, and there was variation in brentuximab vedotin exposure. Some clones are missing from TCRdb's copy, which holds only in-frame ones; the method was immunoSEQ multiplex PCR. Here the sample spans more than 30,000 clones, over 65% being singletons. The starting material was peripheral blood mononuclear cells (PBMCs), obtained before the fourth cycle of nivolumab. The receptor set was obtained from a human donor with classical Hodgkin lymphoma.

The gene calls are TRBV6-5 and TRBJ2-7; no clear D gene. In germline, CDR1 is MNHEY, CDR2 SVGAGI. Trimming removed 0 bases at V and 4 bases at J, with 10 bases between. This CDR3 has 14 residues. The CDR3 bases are TGTGCCAGCAGTTACTCAGGGCGCCCTTACGAGCAGTACTTC. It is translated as CASSYSGRPYEQYF.

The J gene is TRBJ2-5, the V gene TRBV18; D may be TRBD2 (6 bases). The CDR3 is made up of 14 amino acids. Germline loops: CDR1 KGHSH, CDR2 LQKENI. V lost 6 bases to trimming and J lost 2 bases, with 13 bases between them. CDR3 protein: CASSPSGVQETQYF. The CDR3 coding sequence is TGTGCCAGCTCCCCTTCGGGGGTACAAGAGACCCAGTACTTC.

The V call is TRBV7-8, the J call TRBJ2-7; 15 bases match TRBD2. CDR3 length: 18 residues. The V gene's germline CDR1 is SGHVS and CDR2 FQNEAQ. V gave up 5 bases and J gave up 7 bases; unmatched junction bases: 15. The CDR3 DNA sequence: TGTGCCAGCAGCCCAAGGACTAGCGGGGGGGCCGGTCCGTGGGAGCAGTACTTC. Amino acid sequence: CASSPRTSGGAGPWEQYF.

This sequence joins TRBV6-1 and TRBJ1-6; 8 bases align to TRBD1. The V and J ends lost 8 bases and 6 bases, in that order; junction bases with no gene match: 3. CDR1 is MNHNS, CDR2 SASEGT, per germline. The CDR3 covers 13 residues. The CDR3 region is CASRGQGNSPLHF. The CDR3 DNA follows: TGTGCCAGCCGAGGACAGGGTAATTCACCCCTCCACTTT.

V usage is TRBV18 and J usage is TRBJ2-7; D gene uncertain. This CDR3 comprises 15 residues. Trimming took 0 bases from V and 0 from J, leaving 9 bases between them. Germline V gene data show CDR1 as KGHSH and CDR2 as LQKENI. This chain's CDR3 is CASSPPGISSYEQYF. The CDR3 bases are TGTGCCAGCTCACCACCGGGAATCAGCTCCTACGAGCAGTACTTC.

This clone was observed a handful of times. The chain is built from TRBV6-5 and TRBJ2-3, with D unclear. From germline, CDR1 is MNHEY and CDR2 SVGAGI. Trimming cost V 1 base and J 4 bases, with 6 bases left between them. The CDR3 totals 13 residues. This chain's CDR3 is CASSYLGSDTQYF. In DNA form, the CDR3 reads TGTGCCAGCAGTTACTTGGGGTCAGATACGCAGTATTTT.

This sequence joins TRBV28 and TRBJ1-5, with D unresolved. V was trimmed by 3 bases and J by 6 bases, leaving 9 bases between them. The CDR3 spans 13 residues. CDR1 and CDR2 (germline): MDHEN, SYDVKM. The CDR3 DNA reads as TGTGCCAGCAGTTTTGGGGTCGCTCAGCCCCAGCATTTT. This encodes CASSFGVAQPQHF.

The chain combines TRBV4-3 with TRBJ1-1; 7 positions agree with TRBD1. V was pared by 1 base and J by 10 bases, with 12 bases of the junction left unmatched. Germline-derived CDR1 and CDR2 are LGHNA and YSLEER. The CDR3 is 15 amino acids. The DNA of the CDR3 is TGCGCCAGCAGCCAAGGATTCGACAGGGATGGATTAGCTTTCTTT. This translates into CASSQGFDRDGLAFF.